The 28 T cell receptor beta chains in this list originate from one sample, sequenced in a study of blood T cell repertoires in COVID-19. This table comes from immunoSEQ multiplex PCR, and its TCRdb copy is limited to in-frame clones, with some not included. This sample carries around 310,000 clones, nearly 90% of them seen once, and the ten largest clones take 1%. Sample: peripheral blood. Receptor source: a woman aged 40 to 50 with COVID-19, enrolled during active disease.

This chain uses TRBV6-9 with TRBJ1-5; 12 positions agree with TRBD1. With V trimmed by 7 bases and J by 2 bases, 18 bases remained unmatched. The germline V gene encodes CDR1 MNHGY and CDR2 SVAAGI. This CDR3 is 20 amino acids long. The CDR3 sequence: CASTNYFGDRGRLGNQPQHF. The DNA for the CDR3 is TGTGCCAGCACCAACTATTTTGGGGACAGGGGGCGGCTCGGCAATCAGCCCCAGCATTTT.

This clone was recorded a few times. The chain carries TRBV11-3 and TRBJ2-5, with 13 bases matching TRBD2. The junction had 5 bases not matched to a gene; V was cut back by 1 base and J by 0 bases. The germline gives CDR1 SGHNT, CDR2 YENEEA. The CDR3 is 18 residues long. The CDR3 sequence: CASSLGGGLAGYQETQYF. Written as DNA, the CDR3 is TGTGCCAGCAGCTTAGGAGGGGGACTAGCGGGGTACCAAGAGACCCAGTACTTC.

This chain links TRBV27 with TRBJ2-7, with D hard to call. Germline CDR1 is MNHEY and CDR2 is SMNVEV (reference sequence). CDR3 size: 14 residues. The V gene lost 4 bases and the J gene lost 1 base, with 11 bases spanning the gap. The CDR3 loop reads CASSYSQVSYEQYF. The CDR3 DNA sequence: TGTGCCAGCAGTTATTCGCAGGTTTCCTACGAGCAGTACTTC.

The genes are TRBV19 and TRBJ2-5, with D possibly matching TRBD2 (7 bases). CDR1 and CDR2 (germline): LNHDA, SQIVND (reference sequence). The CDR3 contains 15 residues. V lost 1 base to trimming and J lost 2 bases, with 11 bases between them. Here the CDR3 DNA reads TGTGCCAGTAGTATAGGAGGGAGGGGGCAAGAGACCCAGTACTTC. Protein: CASSIGGRGQETQYF.

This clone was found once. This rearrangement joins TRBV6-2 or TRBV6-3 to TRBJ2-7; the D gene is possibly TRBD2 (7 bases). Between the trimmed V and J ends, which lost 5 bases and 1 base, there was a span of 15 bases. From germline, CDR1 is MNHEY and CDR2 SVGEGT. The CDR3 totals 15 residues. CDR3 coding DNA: TGTGCCAGCAGTCCCCGAGGGGGGGTATCCTACGAGCAGTACTTC. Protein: CASSPRGGVSYEQYF.

CDR3 region: CSVGRTGGMNTEAFF. The CDR3 DNA sequence: TGCAGCGTTGGGCGGACAGGGGGCATGAACACTGAAGCTTTCTTT. The V call is TRBV29-1, the J call TRBJ1-1; 11 bases line up with TRBD1. V was pared by 4 bases and J by 0 bases, with 4 bases of the junction left unmatched. CDR1 and CDR2 (germline): SQVTM, ANQGSEA. The CDR3 covers 15 residues. Based on the CDR3 plus reference TRBV29-1 and TRBJ1-1, the full variable domain is SAVISQKPSRDICQRGTSLTIQCQVDSQVTMMFWYRQQPGQSLTLIATANQGSEATYESGFVIDKFPISRPNLTFSTLTVSNMSPEDSSIYLCSVGRTGGMNTEAFFGQGTRLTVV.

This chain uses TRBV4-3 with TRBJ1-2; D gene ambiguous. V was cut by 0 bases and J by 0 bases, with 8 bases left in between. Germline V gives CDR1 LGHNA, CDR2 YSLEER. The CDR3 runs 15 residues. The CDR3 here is CASSQDPSTNYGYTF. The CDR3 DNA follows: TGCGCCAGCAGCCAAGATCCCAGTACTAACTATGGCTACACCTTC.

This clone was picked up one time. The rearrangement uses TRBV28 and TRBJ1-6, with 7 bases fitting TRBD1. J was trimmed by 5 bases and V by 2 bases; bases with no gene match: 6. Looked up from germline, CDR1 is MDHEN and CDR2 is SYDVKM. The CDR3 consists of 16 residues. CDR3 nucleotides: TGTGCCAGCAGTTTAATCCAGGGGGGTCATAATTCACCCCTCCACTTT. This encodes CASSLIQGGHNSPLHF.

The CDR3 here is CASSPQGSPLNYGYTF. The CDR3 DNA reads as TGTGCCAGCAGCCCACAGGGATCCCCTTTGAACTATGGCTACACCTTC. V is TRBV7-3 and J is TRBJ1-2; D might be TRBD1 (6 bases). CDR1 is SGHTA, CDR2 FQGTGA, per germline. CDR3 size: 16 residues. Trimming removed 5 bases from V and 2 bases from J, with 18 bases in between.

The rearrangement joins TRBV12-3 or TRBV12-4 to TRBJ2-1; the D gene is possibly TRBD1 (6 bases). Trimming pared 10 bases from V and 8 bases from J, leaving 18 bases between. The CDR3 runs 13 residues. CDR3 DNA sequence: TGTGCCATCGAGCCACAGGGTTATCATGAGCAGTTCTTC. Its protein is CAIEPQGYHEQFF.

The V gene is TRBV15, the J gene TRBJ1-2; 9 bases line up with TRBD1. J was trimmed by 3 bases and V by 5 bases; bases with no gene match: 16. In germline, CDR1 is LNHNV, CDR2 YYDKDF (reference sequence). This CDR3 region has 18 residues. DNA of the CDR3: TGTGCCACCAGCCCCCAAGGTGGGGACAGGGTAACGGACTATGGCTACACCTTC. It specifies CATSPQGGDRVTDYGYTF.

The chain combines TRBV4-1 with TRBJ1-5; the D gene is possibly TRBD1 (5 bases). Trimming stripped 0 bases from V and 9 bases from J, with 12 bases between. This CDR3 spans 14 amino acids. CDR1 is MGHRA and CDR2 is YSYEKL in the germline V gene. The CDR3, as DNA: TGCGCCAGCAGCCAAGAGGAGGGGTTCACGCCCCAGCATTTT. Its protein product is CASSQEEGFTPQHF.

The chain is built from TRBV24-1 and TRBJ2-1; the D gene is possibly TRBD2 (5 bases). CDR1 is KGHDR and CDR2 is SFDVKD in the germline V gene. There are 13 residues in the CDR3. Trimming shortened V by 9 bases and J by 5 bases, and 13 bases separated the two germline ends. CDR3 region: CATLAWGDNEQFF. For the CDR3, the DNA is TGTGCCACCTTGGCTTGGGGAGACAATGAGCAGTTCTTC.

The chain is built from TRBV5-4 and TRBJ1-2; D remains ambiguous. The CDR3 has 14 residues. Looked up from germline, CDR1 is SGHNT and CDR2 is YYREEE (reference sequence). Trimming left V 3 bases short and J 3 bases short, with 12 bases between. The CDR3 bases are TGTGCCAGCAGCTCTTCCACCGGGGACTATGGCTACACCTTC. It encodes CASSSSTGDYGYTF.

Here the CDR3 reads CASSLAGGGQGETQYF. The CDR3 nucleotides read TGCGCCAGCAGCTTGGCCGGTGGGGGACAGGGAGAGACCCAGTACTTC. The chain has TRBV5-1 and TRBJ2-5, with 9 bases lining up with TRBD1. Germline loops: CDR1 SGHRS, CDR2 YFSETQ. J lost 4 bases, V lost 0 bases, and 7 bases had no gene match. The CDR3 totals 16 residues.

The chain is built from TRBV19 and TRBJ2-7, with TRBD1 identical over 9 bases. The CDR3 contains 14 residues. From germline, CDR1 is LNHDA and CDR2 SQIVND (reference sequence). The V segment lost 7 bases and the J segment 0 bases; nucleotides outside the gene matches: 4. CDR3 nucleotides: TGTGCCAGTAAGGGGACAGGGACCTCCTACGAGCAGTACTTC. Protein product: CASKGTGTSYEQYF.

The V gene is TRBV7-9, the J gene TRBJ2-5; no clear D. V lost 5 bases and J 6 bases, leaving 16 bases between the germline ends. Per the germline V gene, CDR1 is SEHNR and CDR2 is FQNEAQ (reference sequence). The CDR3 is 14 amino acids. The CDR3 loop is CASSPQTLLKTQYF. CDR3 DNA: TGTGCCAGCAGCCCCCAAACTTTACTAAAGACCCAGTACTTC.

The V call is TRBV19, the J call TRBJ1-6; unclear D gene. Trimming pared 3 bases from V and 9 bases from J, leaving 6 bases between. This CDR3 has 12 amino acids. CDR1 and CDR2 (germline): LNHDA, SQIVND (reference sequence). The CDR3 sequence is CASSISTSPLHF. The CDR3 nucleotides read TGTGCCAGTAGTATCTCTACTTCACCCCTCCACTTT. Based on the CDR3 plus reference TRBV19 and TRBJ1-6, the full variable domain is DGGITQSPKYLFRKEGQNVTLSCEQNLNHDAMYWYRQDPGQGLRLIYYSQIVNDFQKGDIAEGYSVSREKKESFPLTVTSAQKNPTAFYLCASSISTSPLHFGNGTRLTVT.

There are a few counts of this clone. For the CDR3, the DNA is TGTGCCAGCAGTAACCGACTATCTCCTCAAGAGACCCAGTACTTC. Encoded protein: CASSNRLSPQETQYF. The chain couples TRBV6-2 or TRBV6-3 to TRBJ2-5; possible D gene TRBD2, 5 bases. The V end was cut by 5 bases, the J end by 2 bases, with 15 bases between. Germline V gives CDR1 MNHEY, CDR2 SVGEGT. The CDR3 sequence is 15 residues long.

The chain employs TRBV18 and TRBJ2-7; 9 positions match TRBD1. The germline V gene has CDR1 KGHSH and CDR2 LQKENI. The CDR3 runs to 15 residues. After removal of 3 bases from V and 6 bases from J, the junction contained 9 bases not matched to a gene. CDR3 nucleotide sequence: TGTGCCAGCTCACCCATCAACAGGGGGCGAGGCGAGCAGTACTTC. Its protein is CASSPINRGRGEQYF.

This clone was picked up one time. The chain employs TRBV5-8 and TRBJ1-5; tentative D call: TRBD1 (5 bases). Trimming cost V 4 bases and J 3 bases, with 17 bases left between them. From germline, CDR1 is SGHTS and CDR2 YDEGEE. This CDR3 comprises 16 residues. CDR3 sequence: CASSLLSRTSNQPQHF. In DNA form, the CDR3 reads TGTGCCAGCAGCCTACTCAGTAGGACATCCAATCAGCCCCAGCATTTT.

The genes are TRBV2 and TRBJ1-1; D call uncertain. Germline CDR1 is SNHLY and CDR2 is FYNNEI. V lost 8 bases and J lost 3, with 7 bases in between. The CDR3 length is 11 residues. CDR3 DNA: TGTGCCAGCGCCGGGTACACTGAAGCTTTCTTT. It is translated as CASAGYTEAFF.

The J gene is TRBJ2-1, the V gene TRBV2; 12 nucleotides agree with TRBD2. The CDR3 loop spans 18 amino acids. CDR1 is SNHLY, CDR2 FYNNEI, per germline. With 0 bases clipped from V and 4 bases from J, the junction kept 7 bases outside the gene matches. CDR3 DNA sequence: TGTGCCAGCAGTGAAGCGCGGCTAGCGGGAGGGATTTACAATGAGCAGTTCTTC. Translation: CASSEARLAGGIYNEQFF.

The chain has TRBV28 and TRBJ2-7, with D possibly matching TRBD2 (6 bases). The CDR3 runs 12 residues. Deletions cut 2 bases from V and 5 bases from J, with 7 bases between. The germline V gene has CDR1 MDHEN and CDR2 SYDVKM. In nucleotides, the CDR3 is TGTGCCAGCAGTTTAGGGGGGAACGAGCAGTACTTC. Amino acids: CASSLGGNEQYF.

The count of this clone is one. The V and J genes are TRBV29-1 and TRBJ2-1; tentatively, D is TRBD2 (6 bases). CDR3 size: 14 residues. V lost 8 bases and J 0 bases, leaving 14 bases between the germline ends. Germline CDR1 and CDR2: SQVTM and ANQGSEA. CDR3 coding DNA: TGCAGCTCAGTCGGGGGAGTCTCCTACAATGAGCAGTTCTTC. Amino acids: CSSVGGVSYNEQFF.

The CDR3 sequence: CASSPGLVYEQFF. CDR3 sequence (DNA): TGTGCCAGCAGCCCGGGACTAGTATATGAGCAGTTCTTC. The gene calls are TRBV5-4 and TRBJ2-1; 8 nucleotides align to TRBD2. V shed 4 bases, J shed 8 bases, and the junction held 5 bases outside the gene matches. CDR1 and CDR2 from the germline V gene are SGHNT and YYREEE (reference sequence). The CDR3 covers 13 residues.

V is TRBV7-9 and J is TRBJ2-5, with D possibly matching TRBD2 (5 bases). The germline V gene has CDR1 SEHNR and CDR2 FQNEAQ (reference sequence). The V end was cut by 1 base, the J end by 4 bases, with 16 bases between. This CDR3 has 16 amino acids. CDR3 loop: CASSLGRSRLAETQYF. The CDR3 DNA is TGTGCCAGCAGCTTAGGGAGGTCCCGACTGGCAGAGACCCAGTACTTC. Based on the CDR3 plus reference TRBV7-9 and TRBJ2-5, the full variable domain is DTGVSQNPRHKITKRGQNVTFRCDPISEHNRLYWYRQTLGQGPEFLTYFQNEAQLEKSRLLSDRFSAERPKGSFSTLEIQRTEQGDSAMYLCASSLGRSRLAETQYFGPGTRLLVL.

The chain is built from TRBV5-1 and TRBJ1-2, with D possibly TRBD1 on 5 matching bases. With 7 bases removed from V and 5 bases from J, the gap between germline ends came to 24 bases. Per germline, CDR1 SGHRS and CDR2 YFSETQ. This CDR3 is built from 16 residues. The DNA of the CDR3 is TGCGCCAGCGCCCCGGATGAGCAGGGTAGGAAATATGGCTACACCTTC. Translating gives CASAPDEQGRKYGYTF.